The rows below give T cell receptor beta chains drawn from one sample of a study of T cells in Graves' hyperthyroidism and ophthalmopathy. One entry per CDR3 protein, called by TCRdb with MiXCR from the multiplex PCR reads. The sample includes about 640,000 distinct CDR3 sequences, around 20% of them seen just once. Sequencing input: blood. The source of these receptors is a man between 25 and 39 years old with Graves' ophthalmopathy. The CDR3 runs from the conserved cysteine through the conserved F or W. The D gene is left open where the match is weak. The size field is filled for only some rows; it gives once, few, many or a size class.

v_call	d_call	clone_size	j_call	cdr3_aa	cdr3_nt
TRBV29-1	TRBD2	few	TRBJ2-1	CSVGLADPNEQFF	TGCAGCGTTGGACTAGCGGATCCCAATGAGCAGTTCTTC
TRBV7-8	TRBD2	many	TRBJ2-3	CASSLVRPTTSGRAGGVDTQYF	TGTGCCAGCAGCTTAGTTCGCCCCACAACTAGCGGGAGGGCCGGGGGGGTAGATACGCAGTATTTT
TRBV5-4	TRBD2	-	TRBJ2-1	CASGRESLIEQFF	TGTGCCAGCGGGCGGGAGAGTCTTATTGAGCAGTTCTTC
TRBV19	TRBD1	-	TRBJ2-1	CASSKATGPYNEQFF	TGTGCCAGTAGTAAAGCGACAGGGCCGTACAATGAGCAGTTCTTC
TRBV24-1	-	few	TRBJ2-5	CATSDSPQGTQYF	TGTGCCACCAGTGACTCACCGCAAGGGACCCAGTACTTC
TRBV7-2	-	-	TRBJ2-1	CASSKGNYNEQFF	TGTGCCAGCAGTAAGGGAAACTACAATGAGCAGTTCTTC
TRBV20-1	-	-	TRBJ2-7	CSAPHHYEQYF	TGCAGTGCTCCCCATCACTACGAGCAGTACTTC
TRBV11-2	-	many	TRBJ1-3	CASSLVAAVGNTIYF	TGTGCCAGCAGCTTAGTGGCGGCGGTGGGAAACACCATATATTTT
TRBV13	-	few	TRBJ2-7	CASSLVVEGDEQYF	TGTGCCAGCAGCTTAGTGGTAGAGGGGGACGAGCAGTACTTC
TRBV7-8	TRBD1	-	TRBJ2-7	CASSLDRRYSYEQYF	TGTGCCAGCAGCTTGGACAGGCGGTATTCCTACGAGCAGTACTTC
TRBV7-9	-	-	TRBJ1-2	CASSSSGYNYGYTF	TGTGCCAGCAGCTCATCAGGGTATAACTATGGCTACACCTTC
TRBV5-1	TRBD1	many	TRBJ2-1	CASSTGQGSYNEQFF	TGCGCCAGCAGCACAGGACAGGGGTCCTACAATGAGCAGTTCTTC
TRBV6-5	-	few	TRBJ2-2	CASSYSIAGELFF	TGTGCCAGCAGTTACTCGATTGCCGGGGAGCTGTTTTTT
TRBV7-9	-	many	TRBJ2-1	CASSPGTLNEQFF	TGTGCCAGCAGCCCCGGCACACTGAATGAGCAGTTCTTC
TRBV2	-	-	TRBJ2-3	CASSLDYTDTQYF	TGTGCCAGCAGCCTGGACTACACAGATACGCAGTATTTT
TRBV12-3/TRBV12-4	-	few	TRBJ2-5	CASSSSGTAEETQYF	TGTGCCAGCAGTTCCTCCGGGACCGCGGAAGAGACCCAGTACTTC
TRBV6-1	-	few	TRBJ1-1	CASSPTWGQGMNTEAFF	TGTGCCAGCAGCCCCACGTGGGGTCAAGGGATGAACACTGAAGCTTTCTTT
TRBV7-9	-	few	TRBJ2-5	CASSSPRAKETQYF	TGTGCCAGCAGCTCCCCGCGGGCCAAAGAGACCCAGTACTTC
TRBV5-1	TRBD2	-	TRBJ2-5	CASSPGLAVTPYQETQYF	TGCGCCAGCAGCCCGGGACTAGCGGTAACCCCTTACCAAGAGACCCAGTACTTC
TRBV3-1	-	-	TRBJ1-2	CASSQPRRNPWGYTF	TGTGCCAGCAGCCAACCCAGGAGGAATCCATGGGGCTACACCTTC
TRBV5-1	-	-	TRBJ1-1	CASSFRSMDTEAFF	TGCGCCAGCAGCTTCAGGAGCATGGACACTGAAGCTTTCTTT
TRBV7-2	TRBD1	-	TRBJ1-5	CASSLGAGGFQPQHF	TGTGCCAGCAGCTTAGGAGCAGGGGGCTTTCAGCCCCAGCATTTT
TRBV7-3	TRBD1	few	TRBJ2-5	CASSFGTGRETQYF	TGTGCCAGCAGCTTCGGGACAGGGAGAGAGACCCAGTACTTC
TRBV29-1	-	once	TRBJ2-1	CSVESRSSYNEQFF	TGCAGCGTTGAATCTCGTAGCTCCTACAATGAGCAGTTCTTC
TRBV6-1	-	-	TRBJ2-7	CASSFLGTEQYF	TGTGCCAGCAGTTTTTTGGGGACAGAGCAGTACTTC
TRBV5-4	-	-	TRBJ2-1	CASSYGRTINEQFF	TGTGCCAGCAGCTACGGAAGGACGATCAATGAGCAGTTCTTC
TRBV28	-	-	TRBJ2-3	CASSFPDTTDTQYF	TGTGCCAGCAGTTTTCCGGACACCACAGATACGCAGTATTTT
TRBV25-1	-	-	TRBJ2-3	CASSVPGTDTQYF	TGTGCCAGCAGTGTACCCGGCACAGATACGCAGTATTTT
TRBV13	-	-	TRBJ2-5	CASSLPQGTEETQYF	TGTGCCAGCAGCTTACCTCAGGGGACGGAAGAGACCCAGTACTTC
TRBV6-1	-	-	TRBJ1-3	CASSDQISGNTIYF	TGTGCCAGCAGTGATCAAATATCTGGAAACACCATATATTTT
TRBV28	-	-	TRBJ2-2	CASRQSFTGELFF	TGTGCCAGCAGACAAAGTTTCACCGGGGAGCTGTTTTTT
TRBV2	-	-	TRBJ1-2	CASSPTASQGGYTF	TGTGCCAGCAGTCCGACAGCATCCCAAGGGGGCTACACCTTC